The 21 T cell receptor beta chains below all came from one sample that was sequenced in a study of T cells in Graves' hyperthyroidism and ophthalmopathy. RNA transcripts yielded amplified TCR beta CDR3 regions. In the first-round RT-PCR of the TCR CDR3, the HTBI primer set was used. TCRdb re-derived calls from the multiplex PCR reads in MiXCR, one entry per CDR3 protein. The data show more than 650,000 distinct CDR3 sequences, with less than 15% seen just once and about 10% held by the top ten. The sample taken for sequencing was blood. Receptors originate from a woman under 30 with Graves' hyperthyroidism.

This clonotype was seen a handful of times. V and J are TRBV19 and TRBJ2-3, with 8 bases fitting TRBD1. Germline V gene data show CDR1 as LNHDA and CDR2 as SQIVND (reference sequence). The trim removed 3 bases at V and 4 bases at J, leaving 6 bases unmatched. The CDR3 is 15 residues long. CDR3 in amino acids: CASSIFGRGPDTQYF. The CDR3 DNA is TGTGCCAGTAGTATTTTTGGCAGGGGGCCAGATACGCAGTATTTT.

This clonotype has more than one count but fewer than ten. This chain links TRBV5-1 with TRBJ2-5, with TRBD1 matching 10 bases. J lost 4 bases, V lost 4 bases, and 19 bases had no gene match. Germline loops: CDR1 SGHRS, CDR2 YFSETQ. The CDR3 contains 19 residues. Written as DNA, the CDR3 is TGCGCCAGCAGCCGGGTACCGGGACAGGGGTTTTTCGTTCGAGAGACCCAGTACTTC. Protein: CASSRVPGQGFFVRETQYF. The full variable domain, completed using reference TRBV5-1 and TRBJ2-5, is KAGVTQTPRYLIKTRGQQVTLSCSPISGHRSVSWYQQTPGQGLQFLFEYFSETQRNKGNFPGRFSGRQFSNSRSEMNVSTLELGDSALYLCASSRVPGQGFFVRETQYFGPGTRLLVL.

This clonotype showed up many times. This sequence joins TRBV5-1 and TRBJ2-3; D unclear. CDR3 size: 13 residues. The V and J ends lost 6 bases and 4 bases respectively, with 12 bases between them. The germline gives CDR1 SGHRS, CDR2 YFSETQ. CDR3 nucleotides: TGCGCCAGCAACCGGATGGGGTCAGATACGCAGTATTTT. It is translated as CASNRMGSDTQYF.

Many counts were recorded for this clonotype. CDR3 loop: CASRTSGTYEQYF. The CDR3 DNA is TGTGCCAGCAGAACTAGCGGGACATACGAGCAGTACTTC. This rearrangement joins TRBV6-1 to TRBJ2-7, with TRBD2 matching over 10 bases. Trimming cost V 6 bases and J 4 bases; bases outside gene matches: 3. This CDR3 spans 13 amino acids. Germline V lookup: CDR1 MNHNS, CDR2 SASEGT.

Only a few counts were recorded for this clonotype. The chain uses TRBV20-1 and TRBJ2-5, with TRBD2 matching 13 bases. The CDR3 is 19 residues long. Looked up from germline, CDR1 is DFQATT and CDR2 is SNEGSKA (reference sequence). Trimming at V came to 3 bases and at J to 1 base, leaving 14 bases not matched to a gene. The CDR3 loop is CSARVGLAGVSRGQETQYF. The CDR3 region has the DNA TGCAGTGCTAGGGTAGGACTAGCGGGAGTTTCGAGGGGCCAAGAGACCCAGTACTTC.

A single count supports this clonotype. V gene TRBV28 combines with J gene TRBJ2-7, with TRBD1 matching 11 bases. Unmatched junction bases numbered 8, after V lost 5 bases and J lost 5 bases. Germline lookup yields CDR1 MDHEN and CDR2 SYDVKM. The CDR3 has 15 amino acids. For the CDR3, the DNA is TGTGCCAGCAGTGCACACCGGACAGGGGGCAACGAGCAGTACTTC. This encodes CASSAHRTGGNEQYF.

There are many counts of this clonotype. The V and J genes are TRBV18 and TRBJ2-4; a weak D match, TRBD2 (6 bases). V lost 2 bases, J lost 6 bases, and 14 bases lay in between. CDR3 size: 15 residues. Germline V gene sequence: CDR1 KGHSH, CDR2 LQKENI. The CDR3 coding sequence is TGTGCCAGCTCACCATGGCGGCAGGAGGGAAACATTCAGTACTTC. It yields the protein CASSPWRQEGNIQYF.

The J gene is TRBJ2-7, the V gene TRBV29-1, with D perhaps assigned TRBD1 or TRBD2 (5 bases each). The V gene's germline CDR1 is SQVTM and CDR2 ANQGSEA. The V and J ends lost 6 bases and 6 bases respectively, with 18 bases between them. This CDR3 is 13 amino acids long. The CDR3 region is CSVSGTSSFEQYF. CDR3 nucleotides: TGCAGCGTATCGGGGACCAGTTCTTTCGAGCAGTACTTC.

As regards this clonotype: This may come from a read error, since a much larger clone is one base off. The rearrangement links TRBV11-2 to TRBJ2-1; no firm D call. With 2 bases removed from V and 0 bases from J, the gap between germline ends came to 11 bases. Germline V gene sequence: CDR1 SGHAT, CDR2 FQNNGV. The CDR3 is 16 residues long. The CDR3 sequence: CASSLLVAPSYNEQFF. DNA of the CDR3: TGTGCCAGCAGCTTACTAGTGGCCCCCTCCTACAATGAGCAGTTCTTC.

This clonotype has a count of ten or more. The chain carries TRBV6-1 and TRBJ1-5, with a possible D match to TRBD1 (5 bases). Per the germline V gene, CDR1 is MNHNS and CDR2 is SASEGT. This CDR3 is built from 15 residues. Trimming pared 2 bases from V and 6 bases from J, leaving 14 bases between. This chain's CDR3 is CASSEHALRGQPQHF. CDR3 nucleotides: TGTGCCAGCAGTGAACATGCCCTGAGGGGTCAGCCCCAGCATTTT.

This clonotype came up a few times. The chain has TRBV10-3 and TRBJ1-6; no reliable D call. Germline-derived CDR1 and CDR2 are ENHRY and SYGVKD. CDR3 length equals 13 residues. V lost 3 bases, J lost 7 bases, and 7 bases lay in between. DNA for the CDR3: TGTGCCATCAGTGACAGAGAGAATTCACCCCTCCACTTT. It encodes CAISDRENSPLHF.

At least ten counts were recorded for this clonotype. The chain is built from TRBV20-1 and TRBJ1-1, with D tentatively TRBD1 (5 bases). CDR1 DFQATT and CDR2 SNEGSKA come from the germline V gene (reference sequence). V was cut by 0 bases and J by 2 bases, with 10 bases left in between. The CDR3 totals 14 residues. The CDR3 region has the DNA TGCAGTGCTAGAGAAGGGGCTGGCAACACTGAAGCTTTCTTT. It yields the protein CSAREGAGNTEAFF.

This clonotype was detected once. Just one base apart from a much larger clone, this may be a read error. This chain links TRBV11-3 with TRBJ2-2, with D possibly called TRBD1 or TRBD2 (5 bases each). Germline values: CDR1 SGHNT, CDR2 YENEEA. The CDR3 is made up of 13 amino acids. CDR3 in amino acids: CASSRDEAGKLFF. As DNA, the CDR3 is TGTGCCAGCAGCCGGGACGAGGCCGGGAAGCTGTTTTTT.

This clonotype was recorded at least ten times. The chain combines TRBV28 with TRBJ2-1; D is perhaps TRBD2 (6 bases). The CDR3 totals 14 residues. CDR1 and CDR2 (germline): MDHEN, SYDVKM. V shed 1 base and J shed 13 bases, with 17 bases lying between them. CDR3 in amino acids: CASSLLAHGGAQFF. In DNA form, the CDR3 reads TGTGCCAGCAGTTTATTAGCCCATGGCGGGGCCCAGTTCTTC. Variable domain in full (rest from reference TRBV28 and TRBJ2-1): DVKVTQSSRYLVKRTGEKVFLECVQDMDHENMFWYRQDPGLGLRLIYFSYDVKMKEKGDIPEGYSVSREKKERFSLILESASTNQTSMYLCASSLLAHGGAQFFGPGTRLTVL.

The chain recombines TRBV6-1 with TRBJ2-7; D unclear. The V end lost 5 bases, the J end lost 3 bases, and 11 bases lay between the germline ends. The V gene's germline CDR1 is MNHNS and CDR2 SASEGT. The CDR3 is 13 amino acids. CDR3 amino acids: CASSYRLGYEQYF. The CDR3 nucleotides read TGTGCCAGCAGTTATAGGCTCGGCTACGAGCAGTACTTC.

This clonotype has just a few counts. This chain links TRBV19 with TRBJ1-5; no definite D call. This CDR3 has 12 amino acids. V lost 5 bases, J lost 7 bases, and 9 bases lay in between. Germline V gene sequence: CDR1 LNHDA, CDR2 SQIVND (reference sequence). The CDR3 sequence: CASSLAEQPQHF. CDR3 coding DNA: TGTGCCAGTAGTCTTGCAGAACAGCCCCAGCATTTT.

This clonotype was detected ten times or more. The CDR3 region is CSAQPGLGGGELFF. Written as DNA, the CDR3 is TGCAGTGCTCAGCCGGGACTAGGAGGGGGGGAGCTGTTTTTT. The V gene is TRBV20-1, the J gene TRBJ2-2; 8 nucleotides align to TRBD2. The CDR3 spans 14 residues. The junction had 10 bases not matched to a gene; V was cut back by 5 bases and J by 8 bases. Germline assignment: CDR1 DFQATT and CDR2 SNEGSKA (reference sequence).

A few counts support this clonotype. This chain connects TRBV9 to TRBJ1-1; 12 nucleotides match TRBD1. The CDR3 is 15 amino acids. V shed 4 bases and J 6 bases; nucleotides not matched to a gene: 7. Germline V gene data show CDR1 as SGDLS and CDR2 as YYNGEE. CDR3 bases: TGTGCCAGCAGCATTTTGGGACAGGGGGCATCTGAAGCTTTCTTT. Translated, it gives CASSILGQGASEAFF.

This clonotype was detected ten times or more. This sequence joins TRBV4-1 and TRBJ1-5, with unresolved D. The CDR3 totals 15 residues. Trimming shortened V by 1 base and J by 1 base, and 8 bases separated the two germline ends. In germline, CDR1 is MGHRA, CDR2 YSYEKL. CDR3 in amino acids: CASSQAVLSNQPQHF. CDR3 coding DNA: TGCGCCAGCAGCCAAGCAGTCCTAAGCAATCAGCCCCAGCATTTT.

This clonotype was observed many times. The rearrangement uses TRBV7-8 and TRBJ2-3, with 7 bases matching TRBD2. The CDR3 consists of 14 residues. Germline-derived CDR1 and CDR2 are SGHVS and FQNEAQ. The V segment lost 8 bases and the J segment 3 bases; nucleotides outside the gene matches: 8. This CDR3 is CASAEAGVTDTQYF. The CDR3 bases are TGTGCCAGCGCTGAGGCGGGAGTTACAGATACGCAGTATTTT.

The chain employs TRBV28 and TRBJ2-7; 7 positions match TRBD1. In germline, CDR1 is MDHEN, CDR2 SYDVKM. V shed 6 bases and J 6 bases; nucleotides not matched to a gene: 14. CDR3 length equals 15 residues. The CDR3 nucleotides read TGTGCCAGCAGATTTCCCGGGACAGTCCCTTCCGAGCAGTACTTC. Its protein product is CASRFPGTVPSEQYF.